This T cell receptor beta chain was sequenced in a study of cytomegalovirus exposure and HLA in healthy donors (dated by TCRdb to 2015 to 2018). As for the study more broadly: In an earlier analysis of some 550 of the donors, around 290 Gb of sequence data and some 100 million unique TCR beta sequences from 150 million to 200 million T cells were reported. The study used immunosequencing to profile the T cell repertoires of some 600 subjects and linked those repertoires to cytomegalovirus serostatus. Typing coverage differed by locus: A, B, C, DRB1 and DQB1 were typed in roughly 620-630 donors, DQA1 in 522, DPA1 in 606, and DPB1 in just under 490. Along with the approximately 600-subject first cohort, a separate validation cohort of about 110 different subjects was used. Four to six DR-DQ haplotypes were handled as single units for association and clustering, since linkage in the cohort was strong. Donor age, sex, ethnicity and CMV serostatus were compiled together with the repertoire data. An early release that covered roughly 600 HLA-typed donors contained about 300 gigabases of sequencing data and around 85 million unique TCR sequences. In an earlier analysis of 587 of the donors, high-throughput TCR beta sequencing was used to judge whether each TCR beta V gene segment behaved as functional or pseudogenic. Genome-wide SNP genotypes for about 65% of the 666 donors were used in a later genetic analysis, which treated that subset as a discovery cohort. All discovery cohort repertoires had been generated on a single sequencing platform. Of the 300 to 500 genotyped donors, roughly 80% were placed in the genetic ancestry cluster associated with self-reported Caucasian donors. Rather than using new phenotypic data, the later analysis identified candidate immune exposures from TCR beta sequences and from how often those sequences occurred across donors. Both class I and class II loci were covered by HLA typing, at four-digit resolution. Among almost 400 genotyped donors of the cohort, an average of approximately 240,000 unique TCR beta nucleotide sequences were sequenced per donor, about a sixth of them non-productive. In a later analysis, previously published TCR beta repertoires from fewer than 750 donors were re-analyzed and high-resolution HLA genotyping was added so that TCR occurrence patterns could be studied. The aim of the study was to test whether cataloging public T cell receptors could identify signatures of past pathogen exposure. To predict cytomegalovirus infection status, the study brought together high-throughput TCR immunosequencing, statistical association of individual TCRs with disease status, and machine learning. Here is what the overall study found, with its caveats: Sequencing depth was assumed to be roughly uniform across donors in the presence/absence analyses, though that assumption may not hold. Cytomegalovirus status was reported to be diagnosed by the classifier with high specificity and sensitivity in both the original and validation cohorts. The earlier analysis of approximately 540 of the donors excluded 15 to 20 rarely observed V segments, including chromosome 9 orphons, because counts were too low. In a later analysis, the rate of TCR association differed among HLA loci, with DRB1 alleles having the most associated TCRs and HLA-C alleles having the fewest. The only immune exposure information available for the cohort was CMV serostatus. Only TCR beta chains were sequenced in this cohort, and the absence of alpha or paired-chain data limited detectable features. According to a later analysis, most CMV-associated TCR beta chains appeared to be HLA-restricted, and the HLA associations seemed to be driven largely by CMV exposure. Three of the identified cytomegalovirus-associated TCR beta chains were confirmed in vitro to be specific for cytomegalovirus antigens. The study gave a list of some 150 TCR beta chains associated with cytomegalovirus. The authors suggested that the approach could potentially be generalized to other disease states and immunological phenotypes. A further reported finding was that TCR beta sequences accurately predicted the HLA-A and HLA-B alleles for most subjects in the first cohort. Across donors, most TCR sequences were observed very rarely, whereas some public TCRs were present in many individuals. Because HLA typing was unavailable for some donors at each locus, only the typed subset was used in association tests. Linkage disequilibrium might explain the correlated functional status among segregating V segments, but an unknown experimental factor could not be excluded. A later analysis associated 15,000 to 20,000 TCR beta sequences with specific HLA alleles at a false discovery rate of 0.05. Compared with the approximately 600-donor mean, donors in an Asian-associated ancestry cluster had fewer N-insertions in productive TCRs, according to a later genetic analysis. According to a later analysis, parvovirus B19, influenza, CMV and Epstein-Barr virus appeared linked to several top co-occurrence clusters. A cluster of highly shared sequence variants was judged likely to represent a technical artifact of the sequencing pipeline. In a later analysis, HLA-associated TCR beta chains were found to be more clonally expanded and to have lower generation probabilities than equally common non-associated chains. When HLA alleles, especially DR and DQ, strongly co-occurred, attributing TCR associations to individual alleles was difficult. In an earlier analysis of some 550 of the donors, most TCR beta V segments were observed in productive rearrangements about 90% or about 30% of the time, broadly matching IMGT annotations. Some IMGT-functional V segments, including TRBV6-2 and TRBV6-3, could not be told apart with the 87-base-pair reads, so those segments were excluded. In a later genetic analysis, a missense DCLRE1C variant was associated with V-gene and J-gene trimming of TCR beta chains, and the association was replicated in an independent cohort.

As concerns this clone: The antigen this receptor binds is unknown. No quality values exist for individual bases; no much larger clone is one base distant.

Relative to germline, V is missing 6 bases and J is missing 10 bases, with 5 bases of the junction outside any gene match. The CDR3 starts with the cysteine, ends with the phenylalanine, and has 11 residues. Left in the record is the CDR3 DNA by itself, 33 bases read in frame from the first base. In the germline V gene (reference sequence), CDR1 corresponds to MNHEY and CDR2 to SMNVEV. The library was obtained by the immunoSEQ multiplex PCR assay. For the multiplex PCR, a mixture combining 60 forward primers for TCR Vbeta segments and 13 reverse primers for TCR Jbeta segments was used. A multiplex PCR assay on genomic DNA amplified the CDR3 region of rearranged TCR beta genes. Amplified TCR beta libraries were sequenced as 87-base-pair reads on the Illumina HiSeq System. The published analysis was carried out like this. A later analysis counted approximately 74 million unique TCR beta chains across the 666 repertoires, and some 11 million of these chains were shared by at least two donors. Raw reads were error-corrected and collapsed into unique sequences with a nearest-neighbor algorithm that merged closely related sequences to remove PCR and sequencing errors. CDR3 sequences were aligned to IMGT reference sequences to assign V, D and J gene segments. For a sequence to be retained, a match of at least six nucleotides was required to both a V gene segment and a J gene segment. A rearrangement counted as productive if the CDR3 had no stop codons and remained in frame with V and J, and every other rearrangement counted as non-productive. CDR3 was defined by IMGT convention, running from the second conserved V-encoded cysteine to the conserved J-encoded phenylalanine. The earlier analysis of fewer than 700 of the donors excluded sequences that lacked an unambiguous match to a single V gene segment. In an earlier analysis of approximately 610 of the donors, V segments were called functional above 56.7% productive rearrangements and were called segregating when the between-donor standard deviation exceeded 5%. A statistical classification framework was developed to diagnose cytomegalovirus status using the catalog of TCR beta chain sequences. A later analysis assigned V and J genes by comparing TCR nucleotide sequences with IMGT/GENE-DB human TR gene sequences. The TCRdist pipeline was used in a later analysis to assign CDR3 sequences and most-parsimonious VDJ recombination scenarios. A later analysis defined each TCR beta chain by its CDR3 amino acid sequence plus V-gene family, and excluded reads lacking a unique V-gene family. In a later analysis, approximately 640 highly shared, low-generation-probability nucleotide sequences were removed to address suspected cross-contamination and a sequencing artifact. In a later analysis, a clonal expansion index for each public chain was calculated from normalized within-repertoire ranks of inferred template counts. In a later analysis, generation probabilities were computed using a VDJ recombination model fitted to out-of-frame rearrangements, and the results were checked against IGoR. In a later analysis, hypergeometric tests were used to score TCR-TCR, TCR-HLA and TCR-CMV co-occurrence, with a repertoire-size bias correction applied to TCR pairs. A later analysis estimated false discovery rates by permuting HLA or CMV assignments 20 times. In a later analysis, co-occurring TCRs were grouped using DBSCAN, and TCRdist sequence similarity was added for clustering within HLA-allele-positive subsets. Repertoires with fewer than 30,000 or more than 120,000 public chains were left out of co-occurrence clustering, as were five repertoires with anomalous nucleotide sharing. Imported from immuneACCESS, the table was reduced by TCRdb to in-frame sequences with V and J called. These copies leave out some clones; in studies compared against another copy, an unresolved V gene accounts for under half, and the cause of the remainder is not known. V, J and clone size were drawn from that table, and D and trimming were deduced from the DNA. The sample profile shows 150,000 to 200,000 clones; roughly four fifths of them were found once. About 4% of the sample rests with the top ten.

The cohort comprised fewer than 700 healthy bone marrow donors. At the time of sampling, all cohort members were nominally healthy, though unrecorded immune exposures were likely present. The donor tested CMV seropositive, placing the donor among the approximately 290 seropositive members of the cohort. Each donor provided a peripheral blood sample, and peripheral blood mononuclear cells were used for TCR beta sequencing. Genomic DNA extraction from the blood cell samples was performed with the Qiagen DNeasy Blood Extraction Kit. The specimen was PBMCs. This clonotype originated in a man between 50 and 59 years old in good health and CMV-seropositive. The chain couples TRBV27 to TRBJ1-2, with 7 bases matching TRBD1. The CDR3: CASSTGTDYTF. The base sequence is TGTGCCAGCAGCACAGGGACAGACTACACCTTC.